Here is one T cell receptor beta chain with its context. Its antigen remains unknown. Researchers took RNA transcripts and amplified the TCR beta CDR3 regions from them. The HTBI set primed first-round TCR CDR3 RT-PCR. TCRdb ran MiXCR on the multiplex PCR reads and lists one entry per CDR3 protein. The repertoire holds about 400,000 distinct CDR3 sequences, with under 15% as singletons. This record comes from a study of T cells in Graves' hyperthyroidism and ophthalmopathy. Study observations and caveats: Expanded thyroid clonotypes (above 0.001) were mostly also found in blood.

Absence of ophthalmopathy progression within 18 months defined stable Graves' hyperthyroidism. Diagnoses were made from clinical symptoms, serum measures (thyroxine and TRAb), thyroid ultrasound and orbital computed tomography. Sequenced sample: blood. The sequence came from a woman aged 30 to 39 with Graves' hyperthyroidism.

The CDR3 DNA reads TGCGCCAGCAGCTCCCTCTTTACCGGGACCCCAAACGGGGAGCTGTTTTTT. Translation gives CASSSLFTGTPNGELFF. The V call is TRBV5-1, the J call TRBJ2-2; possibly TRBD1 or TRBD2 for D (5 bases each). CDR3 length: 17 amino acids. Germline CDR1 and CDR2: SGHRS and YFSETQ. Between the trimmed V and J ends, which lost 3 bases and 7 bases, there was a span of 22 bases.